The clone carrying this T cell receptor beta chain was picked up many times. Antigen specificity is unknown. Through Arm-PCR of CDR3 regions and iRepertoire HTBI primers, TCR beta libraries were built. TCRdb called the multiplex PCR reads again in MiXCR, with one record for every CDR3 protein. The sample lists over 200,000 distinct CDR3 sequences, 15% to 20% occurring once. The sample belongs to a study of regulatory T cells in long-lasting Graves disease. Study-wide points: Whereas new patients shared about a thousand public clonotypes, persistent patients shared more, at about 2,700.

V was pared by 3 bases and J by 0 bases, with 24 bases between. CDR3 length equals 19 residues. Germline CDR1 and CDR2: LGHDT and YNNKEL (reference sequence). As to time point: newly diagnosed GD, antithyroid drugs for less than 3 months. PBMC-extracted RNA yielded the TCR library. The diagnosis of Graves' disease used American Thyroid Association guidelines. These data were likewise used in another study, on T cells in Graves' hyperthyroidism and ophthalmopathy. As that study records: Lactation, pregnancy, other autoimmune disease or uncontrolled infection led to exclusion of patients.

The chain carries TRBV3-1 and TRBJ2-7, with D possibly matching TRBD1 (6 bases). Here the sequenced sample was peripheral blood mononuclear cells (PBMCs), taken at new diagnosis, from a patient treated with antithyroid drugs. The receptor was isolated from a woman in her twenties or thirties with Graves disease. CDR3 bases: TGTGCCAGCAGCCACAAAACCGGCAGGGGCCAAACTTCCTCCTACGAGCAGTACTTC. Protein product: CASSHKTGRGQTSSYEQYF.